The 17 T cell receptor beta chains given below trace back to one sample, sequenced in a study of blood T cell repertoires in COVID-19. Only in-frame clones appear in the TCRdb table, and some are missing; sequencing was by immunoSEQ multiplex PCR. The table has 130,000 or so clones, 70% to 80% seen once. Sequences were obtained from peripheral blood. Receptor source: a human donor in a cohort sampled during active COVID-19.

This clone was found once. The genes are TRBV28 and TRBJ1-1; 8 nucleotides match TRBD1. There are 15 residues in the CDR3. Germline CDR1 reads MDHEN; CDR2 reads SYDVKM. J was trimmed by 2 bases and V by 8 bases; bases with no gene match: 10. For the CDR3, the DNA is TGTGCCAGCGGCGGACAGGGTTCGACAAACACTGAAGCTTTCTTT. It translates to CASGGQGSTNTEAFF.

This clone came up a few times. V is TRBV19 and J is TRBJ2-5; 14 bases match TRBD2. There are 15 residues in the CDR3. V shed 7 bases, J shed 1 base, and the junction held 2 bases outside the gene matches. CDR1 and CDR2 (germline): LNHDA, SQIVND (reference sequence). CDR3 protein: CASNGLAGGQETQYF. The CDR3 DNA follows: TGTGCCAGTAATGGACTAGCGGGGGGCCAAGAGACCCAGTACTTC.

V and J are TRBV6-4 and TRBJ1-2, with D unresolved. The CDR3 extends over 14 amino acids. CDR1 is MRHNA, CDR2 SNTAGT, per germline. Trimming stripped 5 bases from V and 3 bases from J, with 13 bases between. CDR3 amino acids: CASSTHGRDYGYTF. The CDR3 DNA follows: TGTGCCAGCAGTACACACGGTCGGGACTATGGCTACACCTTC.

The chain has TRBV18 and TRBJ1-3, with 8 bases matching TRBD1. V lost 5 bases to trimming and J lost 2 bases; unmatched junction nucleotides: 8. The CDR3 is 16 residues long. Germline V gene data show CDR1 as KGHSH and CDR2 as LQKENI. DNA of the CDR3: TGTGCCAGCTCAGAGATTGCAGGGGGCACTGGAAACACCATATATTTT. Translated: CASSEIAGGTGNTIYF.

This rearrangement joins TRBV9 to TRBJ2-3; no reliable D call. Germline V gene data show CDR1 as SGDLS and CDR2 as YYNGEE. The CDR3 has 17 amino acids. V lost 0 bases and J 1 base, leaving 15 bases between the germline ends. CDR3: CASSVVARTIGTDTQYF. CDR3 DNA sequence: TGTGCCAGCAGCGTAGTGGCTAGAACTATCGGCACAGATACGCAGTATTTT.

This clone was picked up one time. The chain carries TRBV15 and TRBJ2-2; tentatively, D is TRBD1 (5 bases). Trimming pared 0 bases from V and 1 base from J, leaving 12 bases between. Germline CDR1 and CDR2: LNHNV and YYDKDF (reference sequence). The CDR3 runs to 17 residues. Here the CDR3 DNA reads TGTGCCACCAGCAGAGACCAGGGCGGCTGGAACACCGGGGAGCTGTTTTTT. As protein: CATSRDQGGWNTGELFF. Together with reference TRBV15 and TRBJ2-2, the CDR3 gives the full variable domain: DAMVIQNPRYQVTQFGKPVTLSCSQTLNHNVMYWYQQKSSQAPKLLFHYYDKDFNNEADTPDNFQSRRPNTSFCFLDIRSPGLGDTAMYLCATSRDQGGWNTGELFFGEGSRLTVL.

This clone was seen only a few times. The genes are TRBV19 and TRBJ2-1; TRBD2 matches 8 bases. CDR1 is LNHDA and CDR2 is SQIVND in the germline V gene (reference sequence). Losses at the gene ends were 11 bases for V and 3 bases for J; bases not matched to a gene: 3. CDR3 length equals 12 residues. DNA for the CDR3: TGTGCCTCGGGGGGGAACTACAATGAGCAGTTCTTC. Its protein is CASGGNYNEQFF. Together with reference TRBV19 and TRBJ2-1, the CDR3 gives the full variable domain: DGGITQSPKYLFRKEGQNVTLSCEQNLNHDAMYWYRQDPGQGLRLIYYSQIVNDFQKGDIAEGYSVSREKKESFPLTVTSAQKNPTAFYLCASGGNYNEQFFGPGTRLTVL.

This sequence joins TRBV19 and TRBJ2-2; 10 bases line up with TRBD1. Germline V gene sequence: CDR1 LNHDA, CDR2 SQIVND (reference sequence). The CDR3 runs to 17 residues. V lost 5 bases, J lost 3 bases, and 9 bases stayed unmatched. The CDR3 nucleotides read TGTGCCAGTAGTGCTACCCGGGACAGGGGCTACACCGGGGAGCTGTTTTTT. This encodes CASSATRDRGYTGELFF.

This sequence joins TRBV2 and TRBJ2-2, with 13 bases matching TRBD2. The CDR3 contains 15 residues. After removal of 6 bases from V and 8 bases from J, the junction contained 6 bases not matched to a gene. In germline, CDR1 is SNHLY, CDR2 FYNNEI. The CDR3 is CASRGTSGVVGELFF. CDR3 nucleotides: TGTGCCAGCAGGGGGACTAGCGGGGTAGTTGGGGAGCTGTTTTTT.

V and J are TRBV6-4 and TRBJ2-3; no clear D. The germline CDR1 and CDR2 sequences are MRHNA and SNTAGT. V was trimmed by 6 bases and J by 5 bases, leaving 9 bases between them. The CDR3 length is 12 residues. The CDR3 nucleotides are TGTGCCAGCAGCCCCACGGGAGATACGCAGTATTTT. Encoded protein: CASSPTGDTQYF.

The chain is built from TRBV6-2 or TRBV6-3 and TRBJ2-2; 10 nucleotides align to TRBD1. This CDR3 has 21 amino acids. The junction had 19 bases not matched to a gene; V was cut back by 4 bases and J by 2 bases. Germline CDR1 reads MNHEY; CDR2 reads SVGEGT. Here the CDR3 DNA reads TGTGCCAGCAGTTGGGTCCGTGGGGACAGGGGACGAGGGGTAAACACCGGGGAGCTGTTTTTT. The encoded protein is CASSWVRGDRGRGVNTGELFF.

This clone was observed once. The chain couples TRBV7-3 to TRBJ2-2; 8 bases line up with TRBD1. Per the germline V gene, CDR1 is SGHTA and CDR2 is FQGTGA. The CDR3 length is 14 residues. Losses at the gene ends were 5 bases for V and 4 bases for J; bases not matched to a gene: 3. The CDR3 sequence is CASSQTGGTGELFF. CDR3 sequence (DNA): TGTGCCAGCAGCCAAACAGGGGGCACCGGGGAGCTGTTTTTT.

The CDR3 sequence: CASSLGLPSSYEQYF. In nucleotides, the CDR3 is TGTGCCAGCAGCCTTGGACTTCCCAGCTCCTACGAGCAGTACTTC. The chain is built from TRBV9 and TRBJ2-7; the D gene is possibly TRBD2 (5 bases). The CDR3 runs 15 residues. V was shortened by 4 bases and J by 0 bases, with 14 bases between the two germline ends. The V gene's germline CDR1 is SGDLS and CDR2 YYNGEE.

This clone has a single count. The J gene is TRBJ2-3, the V gene TRBV9; 12 bases align to TRBD2. In germline, CDR1 is SGDLS, CDR2 YYNGEE. This CDR3 has 18 amino acids. The junction had 8 bases not matched to a gene; V was cut back by 2 bases and J by 1 base. The CDR3 region is CASSVGLAGLMRTDTQYF. The CDR3, as DNA: TGTGCCAGCAGCGTCGGACTAGCGGGGCTAATGCGCACAGATACGCAGTATTTT.

The chain couples TRBV28 to TRBJ1-1; tentatively, D is TRBD1 (5 bases). The V end was cut by 8 bases, the J end by 4 bases, with 17 bases between. The CDR3 is made up of 14 amino acids. The germline V gene has CDR1 MDHEN and CDR2 SYDVKM. The CDR3 spells CASAERGGSTEAFF. Written as DNA, the CDR3 is TGTGCCAGCGCGGAGCGGGGGGGTAGCACTGAAGCTTTCTTT.

The chain couples TRBV30 to TRBJ2-5; 10 nucleotides agree with TRBD2. Germline V gene lookup returns CDR1 GTSNPN and CDR2 SVGIG (reference sequence). Trimming cost V 5 bases and J 4 bases; bases outside gene matches: 1. The CDR3 has 12 amino acids. CDR3 nucleotide sequence: TGTGCCTGGGCTAGCGGGGGAGAGACCCAGTACTTC. Protein product: CAWASGGETQYF.

V and J are TRBV14 and TRBJ2-7, with D possibly TRBD2 on 5 matching bases. V was shortened by 4 bases and J by 5 bases, with 6 bases between the two germline ends. Germline assignment: CDR1 SGHDN and CDR2 FVKESK. The CDR3 runs 11 residues. The CDR3 spells CASSPGNEQYF. In DNA, the CDR3 is TGTGCCAGCAGCCCGGGGAACGAGCAGTACTTC.